The rows below give T cell receptor beta chains drawn from one sample of a study of shared clonotypes between healthy human individuals. This table comes from immunoSEQ multiplex PCR, and its TCRdb copy is limited to in-frame clones, with some not included. The sample records about 960,000 clones, approximately 80% being singletons. The sequencing sample was made of memory CD4+ T cells sorted from blood. These TCRs come from a man younger than 30 in good health. CDR3s include the opening cysteine and the closing phenylalanine or tryptophan. The order of the fields is V gene, D gene, clone size, J gene, CDR3 protein, CDR3 DNA. The D gene is left open where the match is weak. Only some rows state a clone size, as once, few, many or a class for expanded clones.

>TRBV30|TRBD1|NA|TRBJ2-1
CAWSLGQGGNNEQFF
TGTGCCTGGAGCCTGGGACAGGGGGGGAACAATGAGCAGTTCTTC
>TRBV5-4|NA|NA|TRBJ2-2
CASSTVFGGGPGELFF
TGTGCCAGCAGTACTGTTTTCGGAGGCGGTCCCGGGGAGCTGTTTTTT
>TRBV13|NA|NA|TRBJ1-1
CASSWGQGRAAFF
TGTGCCAGCAGCTGGGGCCAGGGGCGGGCGGCTTTCTTT
>TRBV10-3|NA|NA|TRBJ1-4
CAISEKEGGIEKLFF
TGTGCCATCAGTGAGAAAGAGGGGGGAATTGAAAAACTGTTTTTT
>TRBV6-5|NA|NA|TRBJ2-3
CASKTTGTPTDTQYF
TGTGCCAGCAAAACTACCGGGACCCCCACAGATACGCAGTATTTT
>TRBV6-5|NA|many|TRBJ2-2
CASSTLTAGELFF
TGTGCCAGCAGTACCTTAACTGCCGGGGAGCTGTTTTTT
>TRBV7-7|TRBD1|NA|TRBJ2-2
CASSPRGQGAVGELFF
TGTGCTAGCAGCCCCCGGGGACAGGGCGCGGTGGGGGAGCTGTTTTTT
>TRBV28|NA|NA|TRBJ2-1
CASEGHNEQFF
TGTGCCAGCGAAGGTCACAATGAGCAGTTCTTC
>TRBV5-4|TRBD2|few|TRBJ2-7
CASSSGGRTYEQYF
TGTGCCAGCAGCTCCGGGGGGAGGACCTACGAGCAGTACTTC
>TRBV15|TRBD1|NA|TRBJ2-7
CATSKGDSTYEQYF
TGTGCCACCAGCAAGGGGGACAGCACCTACGAGCAGTACTTC
>TRBV5-1|NA|few|TRBJ1-3
CASSLQGTSNTIYF
TGCGCCAGCAGCTTGCAGGGGACCTCAAACACCATATATTTT
>TRBV5-1|TRBD1|NA|TRBJ2-5
CASSLAGQGRETQYF
TGCGCCAGCAGCTTGGCTGGACAGGGTCGGGAGACCCAGTACTTC
>TRBV13|TRBD1|NA|TRBJ2-5
CASSLRGQQETQYF
TGTGCCAGCAGCTTAAGGGGACAGCAAGAGACCCAGTACTTC
>TRBV2|NA|NA|TRBJ1-1
CASRTSTNTEAFF
TGTGCCAGCAGGACGTCAACTAACACTGAAGCTTTCTTT
>TRBV6-1|NA|NA|TRBJ1-5
CASSEGVLYSNQPQHF
TGTGCCAGCAGTGAAGGGGTCCTCTATAGCAATCAGCCCCAGCATTTT
>TRBV10-2|NA|NA|TRBJ1-1
CASSTGWNTEAFF
TGCGCCAGCAGCACAGGGTGGAACACTGAAGCTTTCTTT